This TCR beta chain was documented in a study of T cell clones after liver transplantation. Study results and limitations: Compared with third party-reactive sequences, donor-reactive ones declined more, independent of withdrawal success.

Germline CDR1 reads SGHRS; CDR2 reads YFSETQ. The V end was cut by 4 bases, the J end by 4 bases, with 6 bases between. The CDR3 consists of 13 residues. Sorting of unstimulated PBMCs yielded separate CD3+CD4+ and CD3+CD8+ fractions. This clone was detected many times. The antigen remains unidentified. This specimen includes other DNA sequences encoding the same CDR3. TCRdb's table, derived via immunoSEQ multiplex PCR, lists solely in-frame clones and lacks some. The sample lists some 75,000 clones; about 80% were seen once. Sequenced material: CD4+ T cells from blood, taken before liver transplant. This chain connects TRBV5-1 to TRBJ2-6; D is ambiguous. The sequence derives from a human donor who received a liver transplant. Here the CDR3 reads CASSLEGANVLTF. The CDR3 DNA sequence: TGCGCCAGCAGCCTCGAGGGGGCCAACGTCCTGACTTTC.